Listed below are T cell receptor beta chains from one sample, sequenced in a study of PD-L1 blockade in urothelial cancer. Profiling relied on immunoSEQ multiplex PCR, and the TCRdb table lists in-frame clones only, not all of them. The table records 35,000 to 45,000 clones, around 90% of them present only once. The sequencing used PBMCs, collected around atezolizumab (anti-PD-L1) treatment. Every receptor here comes from a man in his 70s with urothelial cancer. Each CDR3 is given with its conserved first and last residue.

j_gene,v_gene,CDR3aa
TRBJ2-3,TRBV14,CASSQVPGLNTDTQYF
TRBJ2-4,TRBV14,CASSQSTSGLAKNIQYF
TRBJ1-1,TRBV18,CASSWILQASTEAFF
TRBJ2-7,TRBV5-1,CASSDGQGYEQYF
TRBJ2-7,TRBV7-2,CASSVTAGGPYEQYF
TRBJ1-4,TRBV19,CASSIEGQGTPGKLFF
TRBJ2-2,TRBV18,CASSQTGTSGRNTGELFF
TRBJ1-1,TRBV7-8,CASSLIAGANTEAFF
TRBJ1-4,TRBV28,CASRGTGRVMKLFF
TRBJ1-4,TRBV11-3,CASSLEGEGNEKLFF